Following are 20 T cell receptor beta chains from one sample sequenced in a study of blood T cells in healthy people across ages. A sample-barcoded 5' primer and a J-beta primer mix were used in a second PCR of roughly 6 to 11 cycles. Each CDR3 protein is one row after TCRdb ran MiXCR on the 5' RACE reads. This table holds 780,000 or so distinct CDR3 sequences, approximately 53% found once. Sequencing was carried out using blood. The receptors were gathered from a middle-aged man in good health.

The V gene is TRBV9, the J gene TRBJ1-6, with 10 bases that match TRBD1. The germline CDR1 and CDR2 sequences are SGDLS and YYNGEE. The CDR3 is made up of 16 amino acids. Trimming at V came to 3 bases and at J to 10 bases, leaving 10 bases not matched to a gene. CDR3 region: CASSDRDRGLGSPLHF. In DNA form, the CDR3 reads TGTGCCAGCAGCGACCGGGACAGGGGATTAGGCTCACCCCTCCACTTT.

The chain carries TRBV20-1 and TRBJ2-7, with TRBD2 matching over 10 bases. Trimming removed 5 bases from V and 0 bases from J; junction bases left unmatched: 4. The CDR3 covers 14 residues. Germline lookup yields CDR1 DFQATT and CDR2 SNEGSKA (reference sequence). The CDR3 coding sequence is TGCAGTGCTCTACTAGCGGGACGCTCCTACGAGCAGTACTTC. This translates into CSALLAGRSYEQYF.

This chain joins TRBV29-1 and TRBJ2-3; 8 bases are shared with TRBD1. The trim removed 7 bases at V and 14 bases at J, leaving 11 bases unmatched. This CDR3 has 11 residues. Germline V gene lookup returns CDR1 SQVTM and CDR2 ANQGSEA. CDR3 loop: CSAQDRDAGYF. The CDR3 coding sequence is TGCAGCGCCCAGGACAGGGACGCAGGGTATTTT.

The CDR3 nucleotides are TGCAGCGTTGAGCCCCGACTAGCGGCGAGCACAGATACGCAGTATTTT. Protein sequence: CSVEPRLAASTDTQYF. J is TRBJ2-3 and V is TRBV29-1; 9 bases are a match to TRBD2. Germline assignment: CDR1 SQVTM and CDR2 ANQGSEA. The CDR3 loop spans 16 amino acids. The junction had 7 bases not matched to a gene; V was cut back by 3 bases and J by 0 bases.

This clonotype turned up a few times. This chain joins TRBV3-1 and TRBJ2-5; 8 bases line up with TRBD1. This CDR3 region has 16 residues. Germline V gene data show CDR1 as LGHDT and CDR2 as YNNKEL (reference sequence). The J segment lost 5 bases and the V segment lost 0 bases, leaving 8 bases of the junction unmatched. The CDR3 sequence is CASSQDRQGASETQYF. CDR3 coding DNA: TGTGCCAGCAGCCAAGATCGGCAGGGGGCTTCGGAGACCCAGTACTTC.

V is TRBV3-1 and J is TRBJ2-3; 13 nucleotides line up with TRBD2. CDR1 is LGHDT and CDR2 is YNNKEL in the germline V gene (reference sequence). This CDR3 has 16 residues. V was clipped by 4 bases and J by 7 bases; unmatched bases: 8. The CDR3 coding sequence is TGTGCCAGCAGCCGAGCACTAGCGGGGGGGCCATATACGCAGTATTTT. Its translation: CASSRALAGGPYTQYF.

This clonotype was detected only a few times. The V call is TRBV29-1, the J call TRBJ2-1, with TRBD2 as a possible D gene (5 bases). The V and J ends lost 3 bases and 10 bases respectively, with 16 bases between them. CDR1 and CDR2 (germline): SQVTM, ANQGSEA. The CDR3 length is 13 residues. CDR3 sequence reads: CSVERTGLGEQFF. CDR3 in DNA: TGCAGCGTTGAGAGGACGGGGTTGGGGGAGCAGTTCTTC.

CDR3 sequence reads: CASSYMKDTEAFF. For the CDR3, the DNA is TGTGCCAGCAGTTATATGAAGGACACTGAAGCTTTCTTT. The chain combines TRBV6-2 or TRBV6-3 with TRBJ1-1; D gene uncertain. CDR3 size: 13 residues. Germline CDR1 and CDR2: MNHEY and SVGEGT. V shed 3 bases and J shed 3 bases, with 8 bases lying between them.

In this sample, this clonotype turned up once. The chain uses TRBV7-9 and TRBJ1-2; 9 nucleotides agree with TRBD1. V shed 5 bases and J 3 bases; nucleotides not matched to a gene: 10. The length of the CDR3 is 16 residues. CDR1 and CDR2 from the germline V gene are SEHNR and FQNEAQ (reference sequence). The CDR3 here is CASSPSRDRDYYGYTF. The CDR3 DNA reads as TGTGCCAGCAGCCCTAGTAGGGACAGGGACTACTATGGCTACACCTTC. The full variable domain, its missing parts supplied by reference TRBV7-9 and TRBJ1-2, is DTGVSQNPRHKITKRGQNVTFRCDPISEHNRLYWYRQTLGQGPEFLTYFQNEAQLEKSRLLSDRFSAERPKGSFSTLEIQRTEQGDSAMYLCASSPSRDRDYYGYTFGSGTRLTVV.

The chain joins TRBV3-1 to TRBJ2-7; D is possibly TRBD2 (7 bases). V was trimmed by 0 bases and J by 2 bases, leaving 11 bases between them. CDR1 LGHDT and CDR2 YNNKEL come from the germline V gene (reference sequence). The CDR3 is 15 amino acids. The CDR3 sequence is CASSQERGRTYEQYF. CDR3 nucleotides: TGTGCCAGCAGCCAAGAGCGGGGGCGAACCTACGAGCAGTACTTC.

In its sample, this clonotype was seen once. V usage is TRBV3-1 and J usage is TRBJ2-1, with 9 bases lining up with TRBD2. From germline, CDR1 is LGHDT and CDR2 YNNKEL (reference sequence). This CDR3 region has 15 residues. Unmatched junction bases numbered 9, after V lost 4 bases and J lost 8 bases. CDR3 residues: CASSPGTSRADEQFF. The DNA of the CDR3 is TGTGCCAGCAGCCCCGGGACTAGCAGGGCGGATGAGCAGTTCTTC.

In DNA, the CDR3 is TGTGCCAGCTGGGACAGGTCCAGGGAGACCCAGTACTTC. Protein product: CASWDRSRETQYF. The chain has TRBV5-5 and TRBJ2-5, with 8 bases identical to TRBD1. The trim removed 7 bases at V and 5 bases at J, leaving 7 bases unmatched. The V gene's germline CDR1 is SGHKS and CDR2 YYEKEE (reference sequence). There are 13 residues in the CDR3.

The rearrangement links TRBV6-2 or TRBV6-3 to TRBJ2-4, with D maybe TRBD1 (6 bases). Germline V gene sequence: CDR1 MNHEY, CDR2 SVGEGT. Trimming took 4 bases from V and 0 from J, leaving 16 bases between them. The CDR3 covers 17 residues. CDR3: CASSSLRDTVAKNIQYF. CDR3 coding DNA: TGTGCCAGCAGTTCACTTAGGGACACTGTAGCCAAAAACATTCAGTACTTC.

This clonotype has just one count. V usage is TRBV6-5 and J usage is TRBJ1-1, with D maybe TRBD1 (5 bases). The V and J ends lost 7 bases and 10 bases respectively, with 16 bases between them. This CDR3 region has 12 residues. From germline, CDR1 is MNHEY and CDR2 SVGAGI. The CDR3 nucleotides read TGTGCCAGCAAAGCGGGTGAAGGGACAGCTTTCTTT. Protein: CASKAGEGTAFF.

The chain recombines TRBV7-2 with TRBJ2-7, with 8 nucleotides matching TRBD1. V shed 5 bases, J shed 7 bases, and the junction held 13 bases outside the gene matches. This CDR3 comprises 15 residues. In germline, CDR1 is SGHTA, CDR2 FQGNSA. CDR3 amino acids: CASSPVADRVREQYF. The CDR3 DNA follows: TGTGCCAGCAGCCCCGTGGCGGACAGGGTACGTGAGCAGTACTTC.

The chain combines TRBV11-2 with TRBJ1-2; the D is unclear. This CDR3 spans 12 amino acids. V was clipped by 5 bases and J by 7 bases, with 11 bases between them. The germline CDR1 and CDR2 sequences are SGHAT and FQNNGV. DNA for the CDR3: TGTGCCAGCAGCCCGATATCAAGTGGCTACACCTTC. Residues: CASSPISSGYTF.

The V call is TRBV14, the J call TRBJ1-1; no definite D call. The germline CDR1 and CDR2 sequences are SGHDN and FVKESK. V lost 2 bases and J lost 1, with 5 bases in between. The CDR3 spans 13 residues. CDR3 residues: CASSQSSNTEAFF. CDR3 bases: TGTGCCAGCAGCCAATCGTCGAACACTGAAGCTTTCTTT.

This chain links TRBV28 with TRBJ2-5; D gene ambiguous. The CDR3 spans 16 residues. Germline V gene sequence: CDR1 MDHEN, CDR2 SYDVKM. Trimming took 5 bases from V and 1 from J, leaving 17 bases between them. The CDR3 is CASSIRVAQTQETQYF. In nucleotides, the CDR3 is TGTGCCAGCAGTATAAGGGTTGCCCAAACCCAAGAGACCCAGTACTTC. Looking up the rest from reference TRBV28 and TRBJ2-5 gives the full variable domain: DVKVTQSSRYLVKRTGEKVFLECVQDMDHENMFWYRQDPGLGLRLIYFSYDVKMKEKGDIPEGYSVSREKKERFSLILESASTNQTSMYLCASSIRVAQTQETQYFGPGTRLLVL.

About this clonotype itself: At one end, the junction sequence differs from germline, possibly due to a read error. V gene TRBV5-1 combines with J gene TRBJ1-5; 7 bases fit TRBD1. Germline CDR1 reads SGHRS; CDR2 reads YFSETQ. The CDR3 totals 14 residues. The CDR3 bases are TGCGCCAACAGCCCGAAGGGGGCAGGTCAGCCCCAGCATTTT. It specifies CANSPKGAGQPQHF.

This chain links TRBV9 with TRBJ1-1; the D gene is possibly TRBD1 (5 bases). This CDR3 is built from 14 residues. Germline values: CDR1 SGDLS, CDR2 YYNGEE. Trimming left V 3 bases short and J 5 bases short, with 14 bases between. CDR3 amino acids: CASSANTQGTEAFF. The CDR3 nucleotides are TGTGCCAGCAGCGCAAACACTCAGGGTACTGAAGCTTTCTTT. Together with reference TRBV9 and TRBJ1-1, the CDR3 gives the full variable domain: DSGVTQTPKHLITATGQRVTLRCSPRSGDLSVYWYQQSLDQGLQFLIQYYNGEERAKGNILERFSAQQFPDLHSELNLSSLELGDSALYFCASSANTQGTEAFFGQGTRLTVV.